The rows below give T cell receptor beta chains drawn from one sample of a study of T-cell memory formation after mild COVID-19. TCRdb re-called the 5' RACE reads with MiXCR, one entry per CDR3 protein. The sample includes about 250,000 distinct CDR3 sequences, about a sixth of them seen just once. Source material: PBMCs or a T cell subset sorted from them (not recorded which). These receptors were taken from a man between 18 and 29 years old who had mild COVID-19 (a few samples of this study predate the infection). Cell type and time point are not known. CDR3s include the opening cysteine and the closing phenylalanine or tryptophan. Each record gives: V gene, clone size, D gene, J gene, CDR3 protein, CDR3 DNA. A D gene is named only where the DNA matches it firmly. The size entry is marked missing in some rows and otherwise reads once, few, many or a size class.

V: TRBV18; size: few; D: -; J: TRBJ1-2; CDR3: CASSPQVEINYGYTF; DNA: TGTGCCAGCTCACCACAGGTGGAGATAAACTATGGCTACACCTTC
V: TRBV20-1; size: -; D: -; J: TRBJ2-1; CDR3: CSASGLLYNEQFF; DNA: TGCAGTGCTAGTGGGTTGCTGTACAATGAGCAGTTCTTC
V: TRBV29-1; size: -; D: -; J: TRBJ1-1; CDR3: CSAGTPGTEAFF; DNA: TGCAGCGCCGGGACTCCGGGCACTGAAGCTTTCTTT
V: TRBV19; size: -; D: -; J: TRBJ2-2; CDR3: CASSIAADRYTGELFF; DNA: TGTGCCAGTAGTATAGCAGCCGATCGCTACACCGGGGAGCTGTTTTTT
V: TRBV5-6; size: few; D: -; J: TRBJ2-5; CDR3: CASRLAGLGEETQYF; DNA: TGTGCCAGCAGACTCGCGGGACTGGGTGAAGAGACCCAGTACTTC
V: TRBV7-2; size: many; D: -; J: TRBJ2-5; CDR3: CASSLAGGVETQYF; DNA: TGTGCCAGCAGCTTAGCAGGGGGGGTAGAGACCCAGTACTTC
V: TRBV9; size: -; D: -; J: TRBJ1-1; CDR3: CASSPADGSGLGAFF; DNA: TGTGCCAGCAGCCCCGCGGACGGGTCAGGCTTGGGAGCTTTCTTT
V: TRBV7-6; size: -; D: TRBD2; J: TRBJ2-5; CDR3: CASSRGLAGEETQYF; DNA: TGTGCCAGCAGCCGGGGACTAGCGGGGGAAGAGACCCAGTACTTC
V: TRBV5-6; size: many; D: -; J: TRBJ1-5; CDR3: CASSLFDSNQPQHF; DNA: TGTGCCAGCAGCTTGTTCGATAGCAATCAGCCCCAGCATTTT
V: TRBV9; size: -; D: TRBD2; J: TRBJ2-5; CDR3: CASSSRDGGVTQYF; DNA: TGTGCCAGCAGCTCCCGAGACGGGGGGGTGACCCAGTACTTC
V: TRBV18; size: -; D: -; J: TRBJ2-5; CDR3: CASSPTRVLQETQYF; DNA: TGTGCCAGCTCGCCCACTAGGGTCCTGCAAGAGACCCAGTACTTC
V: TRBV2; size: few; D: -; J: TRBJ2-5; CDR3: CANSFEETQYF; DNA: TGTGCCAACAGCTTCGAAGAGACCCAGTACTTC
V: TRBV9; size: few; D: -; J: TRBJ2-7; CDR3: CASSVALWEQYF; DNA: TGTGCCAGCAGCGTAGCCCTGTGGGAGCAGTACTTC
V: TRBV2; size: few; D: -; J: TRBJ2-1; CDR3: CASSAPWGLLNEWQFF; DNA: TGTGCCAGCAGTGCTCCCTGGGGACTCCTAAATGAGTGGCAGTTCTTC
V: TRBV5-1; size: many; D: -; J: TRBJ1-4; CDR3: CASSLGPATNEKLFF; DNA: TGCGCCAGCAGCTTGGGGCCGGCAACTAATGAAAAACTGTTTTTT
V: TRBV21-1; size: few; D: -; J: TRBJ1-5; CDR3: CARSDRVDQPQHF; DNA: TGTGCCAGGTCCGACAGGGTTGATCAGCCCCAGCATTTT
V: TRBV28; size: -; D: TRBD2; J: TRBJ2-1; CDR3: CASSPIAGGWYNEQFF; DNA: TGTGCCAGCAGCCCAATAGCGGGGGGTTGGTACAATGAGCAGTTCTTC
V: TRBV11-2; size: few; D: -; J: TRBJ2-3; CDR3: CASSRSGEDTQYF; DNA: TGTGCCAGCAGCCGATCTGGGGAGGATACGCAGTATTTT
V: TRBV28; size: -; D: -; J: TRBJ1-1; CDR3: CASSPGGLPSTEAFF; DNA: TGTGCCAGCAGCCCGGGGGGACTACCATCCACTGAAGCTTTCTTT
V: TRBV5-6; size: -; D: -; J: TRBJ2-3; CDR3: CASSLSGGPDTQYF; DNA: TGTGCCAGCAGTTTGTCCGGTGGGCCCGATACGCAGTATTTT
V: TRBV20-1; size: few; D: TRBD1; J: TRBJ1-2; CDR3: CSASDSTGAYGYTF; DNA: TGCAGTGCTAGTGATTCAACAGGGGCCTATGGCTACACCTTC
V: TRBV3-1; size: few; D: TRBD1; J: TRBJ1-1; CDR3: CASRGQDLVTEAFF; DNA: TGTGCCAGCAGGGGACAGGACTTGGTAACTGAAGCTTTCTTT
V: TRBV7-2; size: many; D: -; J: TRBJ2-3; CDR3: CASSPLSGDTQYF; DNA: TGTGCCAGCAGCCCCCTTAGTGGGGATACGCAGTATTTT
V: TRBV25-1; size: few; D: -; J: TRBJ2-3; CDR3: CASSELAGYTDTQYF; DNA: TGTGCCAGCAGTGAATTGGCAGGCTACACAGATACGCAGTATTTT
V: TRBV10-3; size: few; D: TRBD2; J: TRBJ2-3; CDR3: CAISESGKGLADTDTQYF; DNA: TGTGCCATCAGTGAGTCGGGTAAAGGACTAGCGGACACAGATACGCAGTATTTT
V: TRBV12-3/TRBV12-4; size: few; D: -; J: TRBJ2-3; CDR3: CASSLQGRTDTQYF; DNA: TGTGCCAGCAGTTTGCAGGGGCGGACAGATACGCAGTATTTT
V: TRBV12-3/TRBV12-4; size: -; D: -; J: TRBJ1-1; CDR3: CASSFYVTEAFF; DNA: TGTGCCAGCAGTTTCTACGTGACTGAAGCTTTCTTT
V: TRBV12-3/TRBV12-4; size: few; D: -; J: TRBJ1-5; CDR3: CASRMQPDGNQPQHF; DNA: TGTGCCAGCAGGATGCAACCGGATGGCAATCAGCCCCAGCATTTT
V: TRBV20-1; size: few; D: TRBD1; J: TRBJ2-3; CDR3: CSASAGQGGTDTQYF; DNA: TGCAGTGCTAGCGCGGGACAGGGGGGAACAGATACGCAGTATTTT
V: TRBV4-3; size: many; D: -; J: TRBJ2-7; CDR3: CASSQGRSSRPPSAYEQYF; DNA: TGCGCCAGCAGCCAAGGGAGATCTAGCCGCCCCCCTTCAGCCTACGAGCAGTACTTC
V: TRBV5-1; size: few; D: -; J: TRBJ2-3; CDR3: CASSSRASTDTQYF; DNA: TGCGCCAGCAGCAGCCGGGCAAGCACAGATACGCAGTATTTT
V: TRBV2; size: few; D: -; J: TRBJ1-1; CDR3: CASKAGRSNTEAFF; DNA: TGTGCCAGCAAGGCGGGGAGATCGAACACTGAAGCTTTCTTT
V: TRBV2; size: -; D: -; J: TRBJ2-2; CDR3: CASRERLPGELFF; DNA: TGTGCCAGCAGGGAGAGACTCCCCGGGGAGCTGTTTTTT
V: TRBV7-9; size: few; D: -; J: TRBJ2-7; CDR3: CASSAIWTGAYEQYF; DNA: TGTGCCAGCAGCGCTATCTGGACCGGGGCCTACGAGCAGTACTTC
V: TRBV7-9; size: -; D: -; J: TRBJ1-6; CDR3: CASSLGLRREDYSPLHF; DNA: TGTGCCAGCAGCTTAGGGCTGAGGAGGGAGGATTATTCACCCCTCCACTTT
V: TRBV7-3; size: -; D: TRBD2; J: TRBJ2-1; CDR3: CASSPGLAGERWFF; DNA: TGTGCCAGCAGCCCGGGACTAGCGGGGGAACGGTGGTTCTTC
V: TRBV5-1; size: -; D: TRBD2; J: TRBJ2-1; CDR3: CASRPGLAVGNEQFF; DNA: TGCGCCAGCCGGCCGGGACTAGCGGTTGGCAATGAGCAGTTCTTC
V: TRBV12-3/TRBV12-4; size: once; D: -; J: TRBJ2-5; CDR3: CASSLRKDRQYRYDQYF; DNA: TGTGCCAGCAGTTTACGAAAGGACCGTCAATATCGGTACGACCAGTACTTC
V: TRBV5-1; size: many; D: -; J: TRBJ2-2; CDR3: CASSPQGSGELFF; DNA: TGCGCCAGCAGCCCCCAAGGGTCGGGGGAGCTGTTTTTT
V: TRBV25-1; size: -; D: -; J: TRBJ1-1; CDR3: CASSDQSHTEAFF; DNA: TGTGCCAGCAGTGACCAGAGTCACACTGAAGCTTTCTTT
V: TRBV12-3/TRBV12-4; size: -; D: -; J: TRBJ1-1; CDR3: CASSLAGSPLRGTEAFF; DNA: TGTGCCAGCAGTTTGGCTGGGAGCCCCTTGAGGGGCACTGAAGCTTTCTTT
V: TRBV7-2; size: few; D: -; J: TRBJ1-1; CDR3: CASSLSRANTEAFF; DNA: TGTGCCAGCAGCTTATCCAGGGCGAACACTGAAGCTTTCTTT
V: TRBV6-5; size: few; D: TRBD1; J: TRBJ1-1; CDR3: CASSYGRGQTYTEAFF; DNA: TGTGCCAGCAGTTACGGTAGGGGACAGACGTACACTGAAGCTTTCTTT
V: TRBV3-1; size: -; D: -; J: TRBJ1-2; CDR3: CASSYLGQGNYGYTF; DNA: TGTGCCAGCAGCTATCTGGGGCAGGGGAACTATGGCTACACCTTC
V: TRBV2; size: -; D: -; J: TRBJ1-5; CDR3: CASSAHRGNNQPQHF; DNA: TGTGCCAGCAGTGCTCATCGGGGAAACAATCAGCCCCAGCATTTT
V: TRBV10-3; size: -; D: -; J: TRBJ2-1; CDR3: CAIRPGGGLENEQFF; DNA: TGTGCCATCAGGCCAGGTGGCGGCCTGGAAAATGAGCAGTTCTTC
V: TRBV5-6; size: many; D: -; J: TRBJ2-1; CDR3: CASSPTGDEQFF; DNA: TGTGCCAGCAGCCCGACCGGGGATGAGCAGTTCTTC
V: TRBV5-1; size: few; D: -; J: TRBJ1-2; CDR3: CASSFQGNYGYTF; DNA: TGCGCCAGCAGCTTCCAAGGGAACTATGGCTACACCTTC
V: TRBV4-3; size: few; D: -; J: TRBJ2-2; CDR3: CASSQGLIGELFF; DNA: TGCGCCAGCAGCCAAGGGCTCATCGGGGAGCTGTTTTTT
V: TRBV19; size: once; D: -; J: TRBJ2-6; CDR3: CASSPTGTSSGANVLTF; DNA: TGTGCCAGTAGTCCCACGGGGACCAGCTCTGGGGCCAACGTCCTGACTTTC
V: TRBV20-1; size: many; D: TRBD1; J: TRBJ1-6; CDR3: CSALGQNYNSPLHF; DNA: TGCAGTGCCCTGGGACAGAACTATAATTCACCCCTCCACTTT
V: TRBV20-1; size: -; D: TRBD1; J: TRBJ1-6; CDR3: CSAEPLLGTGGSPLNF; DNA: TGCAGTGCCGAACCGCTATTAGGGACAGGGGGTTCACCCCTCAACTTT
V: TRBV5-5; size: few; D: -; J: TRBJ1-5; CDR3: CASSLHSNQPQHF; DNA: TGTGCCAGCAGCTTGCATAGCAATCAGCCCCAGCATTTT